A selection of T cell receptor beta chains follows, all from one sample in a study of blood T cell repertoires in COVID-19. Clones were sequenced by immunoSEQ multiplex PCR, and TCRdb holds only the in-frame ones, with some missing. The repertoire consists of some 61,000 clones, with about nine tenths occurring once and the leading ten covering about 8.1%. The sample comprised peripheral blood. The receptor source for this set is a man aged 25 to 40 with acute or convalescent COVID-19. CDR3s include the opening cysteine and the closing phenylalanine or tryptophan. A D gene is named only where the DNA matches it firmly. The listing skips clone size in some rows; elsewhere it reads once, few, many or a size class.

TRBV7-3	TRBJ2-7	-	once	CASSLERRIVCEQYF	TGTGCCAGCAGCTTAGAACGGCGGATCGTATGCGAGCAGTACTTC
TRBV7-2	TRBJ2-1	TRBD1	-	CASSSYGTVTNEQFF	TGTGCCAGCAGCTCTTACGGGACAGTAACCAATGAGCAGTTCTTC
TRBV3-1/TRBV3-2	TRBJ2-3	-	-	CASSVRDTQYF	TGTGCCAGCAGCGTCAGAGATACGCAGTATTTT
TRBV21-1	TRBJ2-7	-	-	CASSKFPLAGGVREQYF	TGTGCCAGCAGCAAATTTCCACTAGCGGGAGGAGTCCGCGAGCAGTACTTC
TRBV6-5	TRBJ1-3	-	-	CASTSTGPSGNTIYF	TGTGCCAGCACGTCGACAGGTCCCTCTGGAAACACCATATATTTT
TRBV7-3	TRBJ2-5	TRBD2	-	CASSRGDQAGVYQETQYF	TGTGCCAGCAGCCGGGGGGATCAAGCGGGAGTGTACCAAGAGACCCAGTACTTC
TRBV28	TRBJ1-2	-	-	CASSFRQLQGYTF	TGTGCCAGCAGTTTTAGACAGCTTCAGGGCTACACCTTC
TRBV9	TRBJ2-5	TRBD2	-	CASSVGLADRETQYF	TGTGCCAGCAGCGTAGGCCTAGCGGATCGGGAGACCCAGTACTTC
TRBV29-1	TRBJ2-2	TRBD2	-	CSVGAGGKAGELFF	TGCAGCGTCGGGGCGGGAGGGAAGGCCGGGGAGCTGTTTTTT
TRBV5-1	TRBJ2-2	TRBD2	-	CASRYQRETTGELFF	TGCGCCAGCAGATATCAGCGGGAGACCACCGGGGAGCTGTTTTTT
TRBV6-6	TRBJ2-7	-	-	CASSQAGTHYEQYF	TGTGCCAGCAGTCAGGCCGGGACTCACTACGAGCAGTACTTC
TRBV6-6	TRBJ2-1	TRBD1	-	CASSRQGSYNEQFF	TGTGCCAGCAGTCGACAGGGTTCCTACAATGAGCAGTTCTTC
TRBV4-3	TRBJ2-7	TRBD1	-	CASSQTGTGPYEQYF	TGCGCCAGCAGCCAGACCGGGACAGGGCCCTACGAGCAGTACTTC
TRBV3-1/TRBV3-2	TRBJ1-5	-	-	CASSLQTTAQPQHF	TGTGCCAGCAGCCTCCAAACTACTGCCCAGCCCCAGCATTTT